A selection of T cell receptor beta chains follows, all from one sample in a study of cytomegalovirus exposure and HLA in healthy donors. Clones were read by immunoSEQ multiplex PCR, and TCRdb kept only the in-frame ones, dropping some. This sample has around 110,000 clones; about 70% occur once, and the top ten carry 5% to 7.5%. The specimen sequenced was PBMCs. The receptors were gathered from a woman aged 45-59 years in good health and CMV-seropositive. CDR3s include the opening cysteine and the closing phenylalanine or tryptophan. Each record gives: D gene, J gene, clone size, V gene, CDR3 DNA, CDR3 protein. A D gene is named only where the DNA matches it firmly. Clone size, where shown, is once, few, many, or a class for clones that have expanded.

d_gene: TRBD1
j_gene: TRBJ2-1
abundance: -
v_gene: TRBV6-5
CDR3nt: TGTGCCAGCAGCGCTGGACAGGGAAGGTACAATGAGCAGTTCTTC
CDR3aa: CASSAGQGRYNEQFF

d_gene: TRBD1
j_gene: TRBJ2-7
abundance: -
v_gene: TRBV19
CDR3nt: TGTGCCAGTAGTACTCAGGACAGGTGGACCTACGAGCAGTACTTC
CDR3aa: CASSTQDRWTYEQYF

d_gene: TRBD1
j_gene: TRBJ1-2
abundance: -
v_gene: TRBV19
CDR3nt: TGTGCCAGTAGTATCGGCCGGGACAGGGGCTATGGCTACACCTTC
CDR3aa: CASSIGRDRGYGYTF

d_gene: -
j_gene: TRBJ1-5
abundance: -
v_gene: TRBV18
CDR3nt: TGTGCCAGCTCACCACACAGGGATCAGCCCCAGCATTTT
CDR3aa: CASSPHRDQPQHF

d_gene: TRBD2
j_gene: TRBJ2-5
abundance: -
v_gene: TRBV28
CDR3nt: TGTGCCAGCGGGACTAGCGGGGGACAAGAGACCCAGTACTTC
CDR3aa: CASGTSGGQETQYF

d_gene: TRBD1
j_gene: TRBJ1-2
abundance: -
v_gene: TRBV6-5
CDR3nt: TGTGCCAGCAGGATAAGCGGGGACAGGGTTGGCTACACCTTC
CDR3aa: CASRISGDRVGYTF

d_gene: TRBD1
j_gene: TRBJ1-2
abundance: -
v_gene: TRBV5-1
CDR3nt: TGCGCCAGCAGCTTGGATACAGGGGCGAAGGGTGGCTACACCTTC
CDR3aa: CASSLDTGAKGGYTF

d_gene: -
j_gene: TRBJ2-2
abundance: -
v_gene: TRBV5-1
CDR3nt: TGCGCCAGCACCCTGACTGGGAACACCGGGGAGCTGTTTTTT
CDR3aa: CASTLTGNTGELFF

d_gene: -
j_gene: TRBJ2-7
abundance: -
v_gene: TRBV7-9
CDR3nt: TGTGCCAGCAGCTTACCCCGGGTGGAGCCCTACGAGCAGTACTTC
CDR3aa: CASSLPRVEPYEQYF

d_gene: -
j_gene: TRBJ1-1
abundance: few
v_gene: TRBV10-3
CDR3nt: TGTGCCATCAGTGAAGGTAGCTCCTACACTGAAGCTTTCTTT
CDR3aa: CAISEGSSYTEAFF

d_gene: -
j_gene: TRBJ2-3
abundance: -
v_gene: TRBV9
CDR3nt: TGTGCCAGCAGCGTTCAAGATACGCAGTATTTT
CDR3aa: CASSVQDTQYF

d_gene: TRBD1
j_gene: TRBJ1-4
abundance: -
v_gene: TRBV5-4
CDR3nt: TGTGCCAGCAGCATGGGACAGGCTGGTGAAAAACTGTTTTTT
CDR3aa: CASSMGQAGEKLFF

d_gene: TRBD1
j_gene: TRBJ1-1
abundance: -
v_gene: TRBV27
CDR3nt: TGTGCCAGCACGGACAGGGCCTCCTTGGGCACTGAAGCTTTCTTT
CDR3aa: CASTDRASLGTEAFF

d_gene: -
j_gene: TRBJ1-5
abundance: -
v_gene: TRBV5-8
CDR3nt: TGTGCCAGCAGCTCGGGAGACCTTTATAGCAATCAGCCCCAGCATTTT
CDR3aa: CASSSGDLYSNQPQHF

d_gene: -
j_gene: TRBJ2-7
abundance: once
v_gene: TRBV7-2
CDR3nt: TGTGCCAGCAGCTTAGACCCAGGGGGGGAGCAGTACTTC
CDR3aa: CASSLDPGGEQYF

d_gene: -
j_gene: TRBJ2-7
abundance: -
v_gene: TRBV10-3
CDR3nt: TGTGCCATCAGCCTAACAGACTACGAGCAGTACTTC
CDR3aa: CAISLTDYEQYF

d_gene: -
j_gene: TRBJ2-5
abundance: -
v_gene: TRBV5-6
CDR3nt: TGTGCCAGCAGCGTGCCCGGTCTAGAGACCCAGTACTTC
CDR3aa: CASSVPGLETQYF

d_gene: TRBD1
j_gene: TRBJ1-3
abundance: -
v_gene: TRBV29-1
CDR3nt: TGCAGCGTTGAAGATCGTAGGACAGGGGGAGGAAACACCATATATTTT
CDR3aa: CSVEDRRTGGGNTIYF

d_gene: TRBD2
j_gene: TRBJ2-1
abundance: -
v_gene: TRBV7-2
CDR3nt: TGTGCCAGCAGCCTAGCGGGGGCGGTTGAGCAGTTCTTC
CDR3aa: CASSLAGAVEQFF

d_gene: TRBD1
j_gene: TRBJ1-1
abundance: many
v_gene: TRBV7-9
CDR3nt: TGTGCCAGCAGCTCGGGGTGGGACAGAAACACTGAAGCTTTCTTT
CDR3aa: CASSSGWDRNTEAFF

d_gene: TRBD2
j_gene: TRBJ2-1
abundance: -
v_gene: TRBV5-1
CDR3nt: TGCGCCAGCAGCCCCCTGGCGGGGGACCCGTCCTACAATGAGCAGTTCTTC
CDR3aa: CASSPLAGDPSYNEQFF

d_gene: TRBD2
j_gene: TRBJ2-1
abundance: once
v_gene: TRBV4-1
CDR3nt: TGCGCCAGCAGCCAAGACAAGGCACTAGCGGGGAGGAATGAGCAGTTCTTC
CDR3aa: CASSQDKALAGRNEQFF

d_gene: -
j_gene: TRBJ2-1
abundance: few
v_gene: TRBV27
CDR3nt: TGTGCCAGCAGTTTAGGGACTGCCTCCTATAATGAGCAGTTCTTC
CDR3aa: CASSLGTASYNEQFF

d_gene: TRBD1
j_gene: TRBJ2-4
abundance: -
v_gene: TRBV7-8
CDR3nt: TGTGCCAGCAGCGTTTCGATGTTCTGGACAGGGGTCCTAGCCAAAAACATTCAGTACTTC
CDR3aa: CASSVSMFWTGVLAKNIQYF

d_gene: TRBD1
j_gene: TRBJ1-2
abundance: -
v_gene: TRBV18
CDR3nt: TGTGCCAGCCTAGCGGGACAGAGTAACTATGGCTACACCTTC
CDR3aa: CASLAGQSNYGYTF

d_gene: TRBD1
j_gene: TRBJ1-6
abundance: -
v_gene: TRBV19
CDR3nt: TGTGCCAGTAGTTCATCAGGGGGACTCCTGAGCTCCTATAATTCACCCCTCCACTTT
CDR3aa: CASSSSGGLLSSYNSPLHF

d_gene: -
j_gene: TRBJ2-7
abundance: -
v_gene: TRBV18
CDR3nt: TGTGCCAGCTCGCGAGACTCCTTGTTGCTTGCGGACAACTCCTACGAGCAGTACTTC
CDR3aa: CASSRDSLLLADNSYEQYF

d_gene: TRBD1
j_gene: TRBJ2-7
abundance: once
v_gene: TRBV6-5
CDR3nt: TGTGCCAGCAGTTACCAAACACAGGGGATTTACGAGCAGTACTTC
CDR3aa: CASSYQTQGIYEQYF

d_gene: -
j_gene: TRBJ1-1
abundance: -
v_gene: TRBV19
CDR3nt: TGTGCCAGTAAAATTCGGGGGGTTACTGAAGCTTTCTTT
CDR3aa: CASKIRGVTEAFF

d_gene: TRBD1
j_gene: TRBJ2-7
abundance: few
v_gene: TRBV6-5
CDR3nt: TGTGCCAGCAGTGAGGGACAGGTCTACGAGCAGTACTTC
CDR3aa: CASSEGQVYEQYF

d_gene: -
j_gene: TRBJ2-3
abundance: -
v_gene: TRBV27
CDR3nt: TGTGCCAGCAGTTTATTCGGGGTTCCCACAGATACGCAGTATTTT
CDR3aa: CASSLFGVPTDTQYF

d_gene: TRBD1
j_gene: TRBJ1-2
abundance: -
v_gene: TRBV30
CDR3nt: TGTGCCTGGAGTTTCTACCTATGGGACAGGGGGTATGGCTACACCTTC
CDR3aa: CAWSFYLWDRGYGYTF

d_gene: -
j_gene: TRBJ2-7
abundance: -
v_gene: TRBV29-1
CDR3nt: TGCAGCGTTGAGGGGGGCTACGAGCAGTACTTC
CDR3aa: CSVEGGYEQYF

d_gene: TRBD1
j_gene: TRBJ2-3
abundance: -
v_gene: TRBV6-1
CDR3nt: TGTGCCAGCAGGGGGGACAGAGATACGCAGTATTTT
CDR3aa: CASRGDRDTQYF

d_gene: TRBD2
j_gene: TRBJ2-1
abundance: few
v_gene: TRBV6-5
CDR3nt: TGTGCCAGCAGAAGACTAGCGGGAGACAATGAGCAGTTCTTC
CDR3aa: CASRRLAGDNEQFF

d_gene: -
j_gene: TRBJ2-7
abundance: -
v_gene: TRBV7-7
CDR3nt: TGTGCTAGCAGCTTAGCTGCAGGGGCCCCCTACGAGCAGTACTTC
CDR3aa: CASSLAAGAPYEQYF

d_gene: -
j_gene: TRBJ2-3
abundance: -
v_gene: TRBV2
CDR3nt: TGTGCCAGCAGTGAATCTTCTTTCGGGCAGGGAAACACAGATACGCAGTATTTT
CDR3aa: CASSESSFGQGNTDTQYF

d_gene: TRBD1
j_gene: TRBJ1-2
abundance: -
v_gene: TRBV7-2
CDR3nt: TGTGCCAGCAGCACCCAGGGGGTTGTCTATGGCTACACCTTC
CDR3aa: CASSTQGVVYGYTF

d_gene: -
j_gene: TRBJ2-2
abundance: -
v_gene: TRBV7-2
CDR3nt: TGTGCCAGCAGCTTTAGGGGGGGGGCCGGGGAGCTGTTTTTT
CDR3aa: CASSFRGGAGELFF

d_gene: -
j_gene: TRBJ1-1
abundance: -
v_gene: TRBV28
CDR3nt: TGTGCCAGCACCCCGGGGGGTAGGAACACTGAAGCTTTCTTT
CDR3aa: CASTPGGRNTEAFF

d_gene: -
j_gene: TRBJ2-3
abundance: -
v_gene: TRBV6-1
CDR3nt: TGTGCCAGCAGTGAAGTCGCAGGGGTTAAGGGTACGCAGTATTTT
CDR3aa: CASSEVAGVKGTQYF

d_gene: -
j_gene: TRBJ2-4
abundance: once
v_gene: TRBV7-9
CDR3nt: TGTTCCAGCAGGGGAGGGCTCATTCAGTACTTC
CDR3aa: CSSRGGLIQYF

d_gene: TRBD1
j_gene: TRBJ1-5
abundance: -
v_gene: TRBV7-9
CDR3nt: TGTTCCAGCAGCACTATAGACAGGGGAGGGAATCAGCCCCAGCATTTT
CDR3aa: CSSSTIDRGGNQPQHF

d_gene: TRBD2
j_gene: TRBJ2-1
abundance: -
v_gene: TRBV5-1
CDR3nt: TGCGCCAGCAGATTCCTAGCGGGGGGGGCCAATGAGCAGTTCTTC
CDR3aa: CASRFLAGGANEQFF

d_gene: TRBD1
j_gene: TRBJ2-7
abundance: -
v_gene: TRBV7-9
CDR3nt: TGTGCCAGCAGGCGACAGGGGGGGTCCTACGAGCAGTACTTC
CDR3aa: CASRRQGGSYEQYF

d_gene: -
j_gene: TRBJ2-1
abundance: -
v_gene: TRBV28
CDR3nt: TGTGCCAGCAGTCCAACCTACAATGAGCAGTTCTTC
CDR3aa: CASSPTYNEQFF

d_gene: TRBD1
j_gene: TRBJ2-1
abundance: -
v_gene: TRBV6-5
CDR3nt: TGTGCCAGCAGTTACAGACAGGGGGCTATCAATGAGCAGTTCTTC
CDR3aa: CASSYRQGAINEQFF

d_gene: TRBD1
j_gene: TRBJ1-2
abundance: once
v_gene: TRBV28
CDR3nt: TGTGCCAGCAGCACGCCCGGGACAGGGGGCTGGATAAACTATGGCTACACCTTC
CDR3aa: CASSTPGTGGWINYGYTF

d_gene: TRBD1
j_gene: TRBJ1-4
abundance: few
v_gene: TRBV5-6
CDR3nt: TGTGCCAGCAGCTACAACAGGGGGCGCATGCCTAATGAAAAACTGTTTTTT
CDR3aa: CASSYNRGRMPNEKLFF

d_gene: TRBD1
j_gene: TRBJ2-7
abundance: few
v_gene: TRBV30
CDR3nt: TGTGCCTGGAAGCGGACAGGGGGGCTCTACGAGCAGTACTTC
CDR3aa: CAWKRTGGLYEQYF

d_gene: -
j_gene: TRBJ1-1
abundance: -
v_gene: TRBV10-2
CDR3nt: TGCGCCAGCAGTCAACAGGGCGATGAAGCTTTCTTT
CDR3aa: CASSQQGDEAFF

d_gene: -
j_gene: TRBJ2-3
abundance: -
v_gene: TRBV7-9
CDR3nt: TGTGCCAGCAGCTCAAATGGGGGCCACACAGATACGCAGTATTTT
CDR3aa: CASSSNGGHTDTQYF

d_gene: -
j_gene: TRBJ1-1
abundance: few
v_gene: TRBV5-1
CDR3nt: TGCGCCAGCAGCTTGGGCGGGGGGGGGAACCCTGAAGCTTTCTTT
CDR3aa: CASSLGGGGNPEAFF

d_gene: -
j_gene: TRBJ1-5
abundance: -
v_gene: TRBV6-6
CDR3nt: -
CDR3aa: CASSTSGSYDQPQHF